One and the same sample provided the 14 T cell receptor beta chains below, sequenced in a study of blood T cells in healthy people across ages. It was with a sample-barcoded 5' primer and a J-beta primer mix that a second PCR of roughly 7 to 12 cycles was run. TCRdb itself ran the 5' RACE reads through MiXCR, one entry per CDR3 protein. The data contain some 850,000 distinct CDR3 sequences, roughly 26% of them seen just once; the ten biggest clones take up 3%. These data were also reused for a study on T cells of mothers and their children.

The source material was blood. The source of these receptors is a boy younger than 18 in good health.

This clonotype occurred a few times. The chain links TRBV12-3 or TRBV12-4 to TRBJ1-1, with D possibly matching TRBD1 (5 bases). The CDR3 sequence is 14 residues long. With 3 bases removed from V and 4 bases from J, the gap between germline ends came to 12 bases. The CDR3, as DNA: TGTGCCAGCAGTTTTTACGGGGGGAGCACTGAAGCTTTCTTT. Its translation is CASSFYGGSTEAFF.

V gene TRBV6-5 combines with J gene TRBJ1-1; possible D gene TRBD1, 5 bases. Trimming pared 6 bases from V and 6 bases from J, leaving 17 bases between. CDR1 MNHEY and CDR2 SVGAGI come from the germline V gene. The CDR3 covers 14 residues. CDR3 residues: CASRPGLIGAEAFF. The DNA for the CDR3 is TGTGCCAGCAGACCGGGACTTATAGGGGCTGAAGCTTTCTTT.

The J gene is TRBJ1-1, the V gene TRBV12-3 or TRBV12-4; possibly TRBD1 for D (5 bases). Trimming pared 6 bases from V and 0 bases from J, leaving 11 bases between. The CDR3 contains 14 residues. CDR3 DNA sequence: TGTGCCAGCAGCGCGGGACGATTGAACACTGAAGCTTTCTTT. Amino acids: CASSAGRLNTEAFF.

This clonotype was observed a handful of times. The chain carries TRBV4-1 and TRBJ2-7, with 7 bases that match TRBD2. CDR1 MGHRA and CDR2 YSYEKL come from the germline V gene. This CDR3 has 14 residues. V lost 6 bases, J lost 0 bases, and 5 bases stayed unmatched. DNA for the CDR3: TGCGCCAGCAGATCACAGCGGGGCTCCTACGAGCAGTACTTC. This gives the protein CASRSQRGSYEQYF.

The rearrangement joins TRBV7-9 to TRBJ1-1; tentative D call: TRBD1 (5 bases). The germline CDR1 and CDR2 sequences are SEHNR and FQNEAQ (reference sequence). V shed 4 bases and J shed 1 base, with 13 bases lying between them. This CDR3 contains 15 residues. Here the CDR3 reads CASSSSGRPNTEAFF. In nucleotides, the CDR3 is TGTGCCAGCAGCTCATCGGGACGGCCGAACACTGAAGCTTTCTTT.

This clonotype occurred a few times. The CDR3 sequence is CASNQHPYGYTF. The CDR3 DNA reads as TGTGCCAGCAACCAACATCCCTATGGCTACACCTTC. V usage is TRBV6-1 and J usage is TRBJ1-2, with D unresolved. The V and J ends lost 7 bases and 4 bases respectively, with 10 bases between them. The CDR3 is 12 amino acids. Germline V CDR1 and CDR2: MNHNS, SASEGT.

The CDR3 spells CASSQESQLAGGSDTQYF. The CDR3 DNA follows: TGTGCCAGCAGCCAAGAATCCCAACTAGCGGGGGGTTCGGATACGCAGTATTTT. The chain combines TRBV4-2 with TRBJ2-3; 12 nucleotides match TRBD2. Germline V gene data show CDR1 as LGHNA and CDR2 as YNFKEQ. This CDR3 is 18 amino acids long. J lost 6 bases, V lost 0 bases, and 10 bases had no gene match.

The chain is built from TRBV20-1 and TRBJ1-4; maybe TRBD1 (5 bases). CDR3 length: 15 amino acids. Germline CDR1 and CDR2: DFQATT and SNEGSKA (reference sequence). With 1 base removed from V and 8 bases from J, the gap between germline ends came to 17 bases. The CDR3 spells CSARARDRLREKLFF. The CDR3 region has the DNA TGCAGTGCTAGAGCCAGGGACCGACTTCGGGAAAAACTGTTTTTT.

This clonotype was seen a handful of times. The chain is built from TRBV13 and TRBJ2-7; tentatively, D is TRBD1 (6 bases). With 5 bases removed from V and 7 bases from J, the gap between germline ends came to 21 bases. CDR1 and CDR2 from the germline V gene are PRHDT and FYEKMQ (reference sequence). The CDR3 is 15 residues long. In DNA form, the CDR3 reads TGTGCCAGCAGCCACCCCGACGGACAGTCGGGGGAGCAGTACTTC. It is translated as CASSHPDGQSGEQYF.

V is TRBV20-1 and J is TRBJ2-5; D is possibly TRBD2 (5 bases). The J call may be in error: the DNA end matches TRBJ2-1 better. The CDR3 runs 12 residues. Germline-derived CDR1 and CDR2 are DFQATT and SNEGSKA (reference sequence). The CDR3: CSARVPGKGQFF. CDR3 nucleotides: TGCAGTGCTAGAGTTCCGGGGAAGGGGCAGTTCTTC.

A remark on this clonotype: An end of the junction does not agree with germline; a read error may underlie this. V usage is TRBV15 and J usage is TRBJ2-5; tentatively, D is TRBD2 (6 bases). The CDR3 consists of 12 residues. Germline V gene lookup returns CDR1 LNHNV and CDR2 YYDKDF (reference sequence). DNA of the CDR3: TGTGCCACCAGCCCTGGGGGGATAGCGCTGTTCTTC. This encodes CATSPGGIALFF.

The rearrangement links TRBV12-3 or TRBV12-4 to TRBJ1-1; 9 bases map to TRBD1. CDR3 length: 16 amino acids. Germline trimming cut 3 bases from V and 2 bases from J; bases unmatched to any gene: 7. The CDR3 loop reads CASSLNRGQVNTEAFF. For the CDR3, the DNA is TGTGCCAGCAGTTTGAACAGGGGGCAGGTTAACACTGAAGCTTTCTTT.

This clonotype showed up just a few times. This chain uses TRBV20-1 with TRBJ2-5; TRBD2 matches at 7 bases. The end of the DNA is better explained by TRBJ2-1, so the J call may be wrong. This CDR3 has 14 residues. Germline V CDR1 and CDR2: DFQATT, SNEGSKA (reference sequence). The CDR3 DNA follows: TGCAGTGCTAGTAAGCGGGGTCTTGCTAATGAGCAGTTCTTC. Translating it yields CSASKRGLANEQFF.

The table lists this clonotype with a few counts. The chain couples TRBV29-1 to TRBJ2-5; 8 bases agree with TRBD2. CDR1 and CDR2 from the germline V gene are SQVTM and ANQGSEA. The length of the CDR3 is 13 residues. The V segment lost 3 bases and the J segment 2 bases; nucleotides outside the gene matches: 2. The CDR3 spells CSVEKREQETQYF. The CDR3 nucleotides read TGCAGCGTTGAGAAGCGGGAGCAAGAGACCCAGTACTTC.